This T cell receptor (beta chain) was sequenced in a study of OX40 agonist ivuxolimab in advanced cancers. CDR1 and CDR2 (germline): MNHNY, SVGAGI (reference sequence). V shed 7 bases and J shed 2 bases, with 10 bases lying between them. There are 13 residues in the CDR3. The method was immunoSEQ multiplex PCR; TCRdb's version includes in-frame clones alone and lacks a portion of them. The sample lists 55,000 to 75,000 clones; around 86% were seen once. The sample here was CD4+ or CD8+ T cells sorted from blood, taken in a trial of the OX40 agonist ivuxolimab. This rearrangement joins TRBV6-6 to TRBJ2-3; possible D gene TRBD1, 5 bases. The sequence came from an adult with an advanced solid tumor such as melanoma, head and neck, liver or kidney cancer. The CDR3 DNA follows: TGTGCCAGCACTGGGGCGAACACAGATACGCAGTATTTT. This sequence encodes CASTGANTDTQYF.